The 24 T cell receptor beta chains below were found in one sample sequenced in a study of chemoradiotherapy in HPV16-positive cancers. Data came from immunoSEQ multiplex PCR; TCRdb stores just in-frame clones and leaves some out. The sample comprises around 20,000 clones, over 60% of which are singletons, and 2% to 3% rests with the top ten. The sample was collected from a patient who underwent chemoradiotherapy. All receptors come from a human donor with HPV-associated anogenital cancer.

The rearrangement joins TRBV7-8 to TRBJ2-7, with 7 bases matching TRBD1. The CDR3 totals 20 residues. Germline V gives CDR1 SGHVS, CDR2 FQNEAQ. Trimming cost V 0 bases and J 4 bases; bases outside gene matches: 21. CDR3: CASSLAAQIPGQIPFYEQYF. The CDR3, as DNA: TGTGCCAGCAGCTTAGCGGCGCAAATACCGGGACAGATACCATTTTACGAGCAGTACTTC.

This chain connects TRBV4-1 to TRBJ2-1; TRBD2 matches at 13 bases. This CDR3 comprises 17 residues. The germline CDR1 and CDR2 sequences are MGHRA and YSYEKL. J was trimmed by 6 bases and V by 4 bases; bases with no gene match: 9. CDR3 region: CASSLRGGLAGINEQFF. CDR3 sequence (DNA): TGCGCCAGCAGCCTCAGGGGGGGACTAGCGGGAATCAATGAGCAGTTCTTC.

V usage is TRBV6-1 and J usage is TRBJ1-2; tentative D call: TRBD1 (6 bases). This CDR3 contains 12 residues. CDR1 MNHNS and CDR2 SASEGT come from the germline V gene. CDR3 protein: CAGGRSTSGYTF. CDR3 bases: TGTGCGGGGGGGCGCAGCACGAGCGGCTACACCTTC.

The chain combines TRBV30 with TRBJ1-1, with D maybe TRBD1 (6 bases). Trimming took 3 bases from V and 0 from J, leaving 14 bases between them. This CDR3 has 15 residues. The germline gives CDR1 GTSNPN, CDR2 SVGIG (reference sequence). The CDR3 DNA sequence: TGTGCCTGGAGGAAAAGACAGGTAGTGAACACTGAAGCTTTCTTT. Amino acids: CAWRKRQVVNTEAFF.

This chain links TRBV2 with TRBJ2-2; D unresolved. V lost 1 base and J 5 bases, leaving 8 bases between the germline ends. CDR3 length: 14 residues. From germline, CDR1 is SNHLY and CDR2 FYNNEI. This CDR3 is CASSEVRGTGELFF. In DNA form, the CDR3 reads TGTGCCAGCAGTGAAGTGCGAGGAACCGGGGAGCTGTTTTTT.

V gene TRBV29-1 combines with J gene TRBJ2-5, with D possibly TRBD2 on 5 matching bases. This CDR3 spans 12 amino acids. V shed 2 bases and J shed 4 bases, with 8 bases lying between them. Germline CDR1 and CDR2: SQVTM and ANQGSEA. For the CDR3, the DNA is TGCAGCGTTGAACCGGGAAGAGAGACCCAGTACTTC. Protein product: CSVEPGRETQYF.

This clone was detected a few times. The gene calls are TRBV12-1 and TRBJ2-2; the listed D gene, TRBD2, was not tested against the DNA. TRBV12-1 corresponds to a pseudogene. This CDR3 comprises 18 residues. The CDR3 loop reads CASSLGTSGREDTGELFF. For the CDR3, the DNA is TGTGCCAGCAGCTTAGGGACTAGCGGGAGGGAGGACACCGGGGAGCTGTTTTTT.

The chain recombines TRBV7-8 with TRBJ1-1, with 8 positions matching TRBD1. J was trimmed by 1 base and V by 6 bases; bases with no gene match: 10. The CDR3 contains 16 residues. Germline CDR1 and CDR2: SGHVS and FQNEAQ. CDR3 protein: CASSPNFGQGNTEAFF. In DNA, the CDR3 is TGTGCCAGCAGTCCGAACTTTGGACAGGGGAACACTGAAGCTTTCTTT.

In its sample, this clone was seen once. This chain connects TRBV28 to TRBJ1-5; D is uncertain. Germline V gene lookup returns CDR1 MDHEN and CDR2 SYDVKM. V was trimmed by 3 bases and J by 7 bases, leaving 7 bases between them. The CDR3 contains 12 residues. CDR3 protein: CASSFGLQPQHF. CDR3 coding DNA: TGTGCCAGCAGTTTCGGGTTACAGCCCCAGCATTTT.

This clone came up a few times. This CDR3 is CASSESVSVDEQFF. CDR3 nucleotides: TGTGCCAGCAGTGAGTCGGTCAGTGTCGATGAGCAGTTCTTC. The rearrangement links TRBV6-4 to TRBJ2-1; no definite D call. Germline CDR1 and CDR2: MRHNA and SNTAGT. The V end lost 3 bases, the J end lost 8 bases, and 14 bases lay between the germline ends. CDR3 length: 14 residues.

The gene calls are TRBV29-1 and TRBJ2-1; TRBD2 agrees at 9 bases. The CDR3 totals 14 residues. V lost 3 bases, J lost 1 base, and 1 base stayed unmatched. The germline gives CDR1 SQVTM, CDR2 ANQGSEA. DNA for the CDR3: TGCAGCGTTGATAGCGGGGGTTCCTACAATGAGCAGTTCTTC. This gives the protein CSVDSGGSYNEQFF.

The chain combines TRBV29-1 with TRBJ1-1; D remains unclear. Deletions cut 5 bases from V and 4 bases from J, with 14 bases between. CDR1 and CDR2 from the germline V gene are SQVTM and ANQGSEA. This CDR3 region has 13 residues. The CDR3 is CSVSVPPGTEAFF. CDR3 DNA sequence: TGCAGCGTTTCGGTCCCACCAGGCACTGAAGCTTTCTTT.

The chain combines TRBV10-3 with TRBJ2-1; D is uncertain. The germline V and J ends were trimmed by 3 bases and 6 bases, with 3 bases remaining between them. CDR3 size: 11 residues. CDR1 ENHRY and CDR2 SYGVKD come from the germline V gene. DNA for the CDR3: TGTGCCATCAGTGAACTCAATGAGCAGTTCTTC. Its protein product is CAISELNEQFF.

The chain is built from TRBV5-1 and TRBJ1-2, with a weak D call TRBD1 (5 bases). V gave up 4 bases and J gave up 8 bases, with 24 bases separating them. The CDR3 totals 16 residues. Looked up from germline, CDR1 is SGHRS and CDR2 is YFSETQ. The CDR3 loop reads CASSPNPGRTEGGYTF. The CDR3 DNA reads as TGCGCCAGCAGCCCAAATCCGGGGCGAACAGAAGGCGGCTACACCTTC.

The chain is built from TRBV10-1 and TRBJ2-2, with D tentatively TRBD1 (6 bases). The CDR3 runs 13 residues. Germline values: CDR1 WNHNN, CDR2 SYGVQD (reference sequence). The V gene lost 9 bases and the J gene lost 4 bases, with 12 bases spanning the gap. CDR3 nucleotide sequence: TGCGCCAGTACAGGGTCGGTCACCGGGGAGCTGTTTTTT. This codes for CASTGSVTGELFF.

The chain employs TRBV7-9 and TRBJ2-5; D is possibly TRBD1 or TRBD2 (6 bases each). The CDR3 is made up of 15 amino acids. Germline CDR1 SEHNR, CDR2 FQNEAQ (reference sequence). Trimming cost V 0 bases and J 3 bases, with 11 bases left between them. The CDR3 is CASSLAGGIEETQYF. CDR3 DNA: TGTGCCAGCAGCTTAGCAGGGGGGATCGAAGAGACCCAGTACTTC. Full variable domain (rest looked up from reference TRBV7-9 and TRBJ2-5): DTGVSQNPRHKITKRGQNVTFRCDPISEHNRLYWYRQTLGQGPEFLTYFQNEAQLEKSRLLSDRFSAERPKGSFSTLEIQRTEQGDSAMYLCASSLAGGIEETQYFGPGTRLLVL.

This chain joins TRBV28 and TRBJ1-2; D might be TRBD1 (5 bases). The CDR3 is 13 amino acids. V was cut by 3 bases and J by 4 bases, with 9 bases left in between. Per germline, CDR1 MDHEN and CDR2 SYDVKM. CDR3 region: CASSLRGVYGYTF. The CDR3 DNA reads TGTGCCAGCAGTTTGCGGGGGGTCTATGGCTACACCTTC.

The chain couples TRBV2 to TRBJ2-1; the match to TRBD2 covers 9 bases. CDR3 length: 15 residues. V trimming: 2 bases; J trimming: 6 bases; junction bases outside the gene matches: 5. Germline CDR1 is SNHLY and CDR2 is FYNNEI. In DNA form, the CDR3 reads TGTGCCAGCAGTGAAACAGCGGGGGGCCTCAATGAGCAGTTCTTC. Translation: CASSETAGGLNEQFF.

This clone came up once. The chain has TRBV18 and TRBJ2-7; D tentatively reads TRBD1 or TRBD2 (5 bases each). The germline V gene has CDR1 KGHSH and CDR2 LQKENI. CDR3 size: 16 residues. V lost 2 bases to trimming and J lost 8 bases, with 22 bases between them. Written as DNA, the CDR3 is TGTGCCAGCTCACCAGGTTCCGGGACCGAGACAAATAAGCAGTACTTC. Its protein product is CASSPGSGTETNKQYF.

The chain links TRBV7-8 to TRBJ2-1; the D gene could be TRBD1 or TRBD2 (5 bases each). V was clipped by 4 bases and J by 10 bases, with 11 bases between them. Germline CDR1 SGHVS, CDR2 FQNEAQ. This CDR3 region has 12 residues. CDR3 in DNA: TGTGCCAGCAGCTCCCCTTGGGGGGAGCAGTTCTTC. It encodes CASSSPWGEQFF.

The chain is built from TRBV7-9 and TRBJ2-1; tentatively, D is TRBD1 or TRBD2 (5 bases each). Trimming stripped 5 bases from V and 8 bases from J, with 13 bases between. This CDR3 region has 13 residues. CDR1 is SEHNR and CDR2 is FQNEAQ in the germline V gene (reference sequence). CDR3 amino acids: CASSLREMDEQFF. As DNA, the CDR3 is TGTGCCAGCAGCCTCAGGGAGATGGATGAGCAGTTCTTC. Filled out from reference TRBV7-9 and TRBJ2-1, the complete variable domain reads DTGVSQNPRHKITKRGQNVTFRCDPISEHNRLYWYRQTLGQGPEFLTYFQNEAQLEKSRLLSDRFSAERPKGSFSTLEIQRTEQGDSAMYLCASSLREMDEQFFGPGTRLTVL.

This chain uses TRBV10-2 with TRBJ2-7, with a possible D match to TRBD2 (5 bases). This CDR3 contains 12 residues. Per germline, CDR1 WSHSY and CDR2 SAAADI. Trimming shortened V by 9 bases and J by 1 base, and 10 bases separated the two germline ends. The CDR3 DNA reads TGCGCCAGTAAGGACTTTTCCTACGAGCAGTACTTC. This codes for CASKDFSYEQYF.

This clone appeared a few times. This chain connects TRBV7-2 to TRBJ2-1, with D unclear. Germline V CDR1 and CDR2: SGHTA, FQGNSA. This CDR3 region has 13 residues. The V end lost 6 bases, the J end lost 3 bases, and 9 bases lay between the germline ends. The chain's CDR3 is CASSPAGYNEQFF. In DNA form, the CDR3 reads TGTGCCAGCAGTCCCGCCGGCTACAATGAGCAGTTCTTC.

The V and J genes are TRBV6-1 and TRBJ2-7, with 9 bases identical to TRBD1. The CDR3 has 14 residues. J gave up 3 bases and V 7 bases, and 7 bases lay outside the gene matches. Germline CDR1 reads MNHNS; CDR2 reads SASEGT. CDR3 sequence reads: CASKSRDRVYEQYF. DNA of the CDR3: TGTGCCAGCAAATCCCGGGACAGGGTCTACGAGCAGTACTTC.